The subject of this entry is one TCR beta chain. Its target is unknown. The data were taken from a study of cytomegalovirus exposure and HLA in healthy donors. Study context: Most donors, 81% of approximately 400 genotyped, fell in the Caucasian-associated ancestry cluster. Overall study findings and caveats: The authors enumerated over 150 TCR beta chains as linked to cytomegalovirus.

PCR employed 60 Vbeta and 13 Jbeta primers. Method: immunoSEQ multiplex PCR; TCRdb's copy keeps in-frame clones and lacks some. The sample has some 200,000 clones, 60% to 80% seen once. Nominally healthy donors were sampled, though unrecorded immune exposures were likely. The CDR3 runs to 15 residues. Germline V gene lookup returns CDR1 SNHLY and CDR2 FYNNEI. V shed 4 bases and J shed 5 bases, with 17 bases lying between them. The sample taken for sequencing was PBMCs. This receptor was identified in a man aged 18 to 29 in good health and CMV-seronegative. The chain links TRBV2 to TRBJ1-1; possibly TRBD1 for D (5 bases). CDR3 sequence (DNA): TGTGCCAGCAGTGGGGGTGGCAGGGAAGGAACTGAAGCTTTCTTT. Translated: CASSGGGREGTEAFF.